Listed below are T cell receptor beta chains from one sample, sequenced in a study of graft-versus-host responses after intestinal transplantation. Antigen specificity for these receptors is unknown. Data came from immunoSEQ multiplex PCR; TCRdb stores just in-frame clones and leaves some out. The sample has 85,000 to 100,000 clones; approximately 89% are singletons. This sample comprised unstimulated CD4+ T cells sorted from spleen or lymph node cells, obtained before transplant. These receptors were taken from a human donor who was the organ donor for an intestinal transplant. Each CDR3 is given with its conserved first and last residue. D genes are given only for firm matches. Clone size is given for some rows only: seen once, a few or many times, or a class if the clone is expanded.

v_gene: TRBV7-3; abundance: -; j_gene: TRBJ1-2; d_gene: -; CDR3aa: CASSFRGGYGYTF; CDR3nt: TGTGCCAGCAGCTTTAGGGGGGGCTATGGCTACACCTTC
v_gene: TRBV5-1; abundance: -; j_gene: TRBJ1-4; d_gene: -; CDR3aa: CASSGQGTNEKLFF; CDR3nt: TGCGCCAGCAGCGGACAAGGGACTAATGAAAAACTGTTTTTT
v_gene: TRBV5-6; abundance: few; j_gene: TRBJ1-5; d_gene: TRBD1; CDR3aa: CASSRRGQGVPQHF; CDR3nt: TGTGCCAGCAGCAGAAGGGGACAGGGCGTCCCCCAGCATTTT
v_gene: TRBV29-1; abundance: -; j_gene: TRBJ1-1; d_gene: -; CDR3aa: CSVGDNVNTEAFF; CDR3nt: TGCAGCGTCGGGGACAACGTGAACACTGAAGCTTTCTTT
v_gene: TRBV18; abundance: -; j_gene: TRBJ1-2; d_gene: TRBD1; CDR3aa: CASSPGTGDYGYTF; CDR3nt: TGTGCCAGCTCACCCGGGACAGGGGATTATGGCTACACCTTC
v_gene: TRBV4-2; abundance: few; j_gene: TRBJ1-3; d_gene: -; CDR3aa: CASSQDRSGGNTIYF; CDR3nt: TGTGCCAGCAGCCAAGACAGAAGTGGTGGAAACACCATATATTTT
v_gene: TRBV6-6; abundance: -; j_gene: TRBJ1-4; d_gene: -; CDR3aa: CASSYVGEREKLFF; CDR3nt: TGTGCCAGCAGTTACGTCGGGGAGAGGGAAAAACTGTTTTTT
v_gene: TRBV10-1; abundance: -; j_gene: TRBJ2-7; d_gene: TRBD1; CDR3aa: CASSGQGAYEQYF; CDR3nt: TGCGCCAGCAGTGGACAGGGGGCCTACGAGCAGTACTTC
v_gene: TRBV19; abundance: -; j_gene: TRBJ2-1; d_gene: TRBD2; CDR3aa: CASSGPRGAPYNEQFF; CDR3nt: TGTGCCAGTAGCGGCCCGCGGGGGGCTCCTTACAATGAGCAGTTCTTC
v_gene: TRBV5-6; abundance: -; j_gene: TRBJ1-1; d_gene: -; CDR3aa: CASSQMGGAAFF; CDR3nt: TGTGCCAGCAGCCAAATGGGGGGTGCGGCTTTCTTT
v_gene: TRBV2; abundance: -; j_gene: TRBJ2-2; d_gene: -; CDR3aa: CASRVAATNTGELFF; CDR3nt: TGTGCCAGCAGGGTAGCGGCTACGAACACCGGGGAGCTGTTTTTT
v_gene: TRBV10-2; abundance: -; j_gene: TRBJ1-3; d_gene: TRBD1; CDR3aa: CASRSTRGYGNTIYF; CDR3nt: TGCGCCAGCAGAAGTACCAGGGGGTATGGAAACACCATATATTTT
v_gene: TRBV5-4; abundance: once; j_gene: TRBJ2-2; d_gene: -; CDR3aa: CASSLGQNTGELFF; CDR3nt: TGTGCCAGCAGCTTGGGACAAAACACCGGGGAGCTGTTTTTT
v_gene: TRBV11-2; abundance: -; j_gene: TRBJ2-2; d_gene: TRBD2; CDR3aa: CASSPFGGGNTGELFF; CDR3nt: TGTGCCAGCAGCCCCTTCGGCGGGGGGAACACCGGGGAGCTGTTTTTT
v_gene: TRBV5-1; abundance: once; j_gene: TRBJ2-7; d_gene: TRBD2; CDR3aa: CASSGGGVQDEQYF; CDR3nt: TGCGCCAGCTCGGGCGGGGGGGTCCAGGACGAGCAGTACTTC
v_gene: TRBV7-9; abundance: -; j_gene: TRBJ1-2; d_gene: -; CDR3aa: CASSFSDFGYTF; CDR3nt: TGTGCCAGCAGCTTCTCAGACTTTGGCTACACCTTC
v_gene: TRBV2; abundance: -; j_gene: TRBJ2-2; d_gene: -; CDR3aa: CASKEGLASTGELFF; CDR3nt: TGTGCCAGCAAGGAAGGGCTAGCGAGCACCGGGGAGCTGTTTTTT
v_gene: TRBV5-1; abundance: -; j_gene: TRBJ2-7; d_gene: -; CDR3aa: CASSLKTENTYEQYF; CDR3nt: TGCGCCAGCAGCTTAAAGACAGAAAACACCTACGAGCAGTACTTC
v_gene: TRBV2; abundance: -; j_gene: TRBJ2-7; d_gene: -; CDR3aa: CATLGNEQYF; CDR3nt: TGTGCCACCCTAGGCAACGAGCAGTACTTC
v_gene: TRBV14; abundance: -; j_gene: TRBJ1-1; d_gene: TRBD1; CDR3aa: CASSTLGQERAFF; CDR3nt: TGTGCCAGCAGCACCCTCGGACAGGAGAGAGCTTTCTTT
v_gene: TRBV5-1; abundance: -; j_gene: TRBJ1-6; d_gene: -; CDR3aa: CASSIQQGRNSPLHF; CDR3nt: TGCGCCAGCAGCATCCAACAGGGTCGGAATTCACCCCTCCACTTT
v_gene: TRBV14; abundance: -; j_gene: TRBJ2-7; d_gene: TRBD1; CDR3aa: CASSPRQGRSYEQYF; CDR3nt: TGTGCCAGCAGCCCTCGACAGGGTAGGTCCTACGAGCAGTACTTC
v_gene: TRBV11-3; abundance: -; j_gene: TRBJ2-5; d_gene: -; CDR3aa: CASSLGFAGETQYF; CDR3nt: TGTGCCAGCAGCTTAGGGTTCGCAGGAGAGACCCAGTACTTC
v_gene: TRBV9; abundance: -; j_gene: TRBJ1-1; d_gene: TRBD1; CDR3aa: CASSPRGVNTEAFF; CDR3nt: TGTGCCAGCAGCCCCAGGGGGGTGAACACTGAAGCTTTCTTT
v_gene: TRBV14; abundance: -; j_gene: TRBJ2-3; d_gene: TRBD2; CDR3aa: CASSQVGRGARDTQYF; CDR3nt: TGTGCCAGCAGCCAAGTCGGGCGGGGGGCCCGAGATACGCAGTATTTT
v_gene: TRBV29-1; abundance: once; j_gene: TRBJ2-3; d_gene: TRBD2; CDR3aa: CSGQRTSGSTDTQYF; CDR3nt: TGCAGCGGCCAGCGGACTAGCGGGAGCACAGATACGCAGTATTTT
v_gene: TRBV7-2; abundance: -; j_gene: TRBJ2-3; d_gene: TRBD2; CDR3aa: CASSLQRGVTDTQYF; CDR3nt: TGTGCCAGCAGCTTACAGCGGGGAGTCACAGATACGCAGTATTTT
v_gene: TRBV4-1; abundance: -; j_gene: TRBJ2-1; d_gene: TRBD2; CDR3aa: CASRQSAHRLAGGLVSYDEQFF; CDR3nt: TGCGCCAGCAGACAATCGGCCCATAGACTAGCGGGAGGGTTGGTATCGTATGATGAGCAGTTCTTC
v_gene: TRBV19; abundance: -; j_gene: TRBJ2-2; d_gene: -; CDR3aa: CASSLGAAGELFF; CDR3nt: TGTGCCAGTAGTCTGGGGGCTGCCGGGGAGCTGTTTTTT
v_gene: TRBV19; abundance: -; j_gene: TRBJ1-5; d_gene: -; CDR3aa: CASSIGWGSNQPQHF; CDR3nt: TGTGCCAGTAGTATAGGGTGGGGCAGCAATCAGCCCCAGCATTTT